This T cell receptor (beta chain) is from a study of blood T cell repertoires in COVID-19. CDR3 size: 16 residues. V shed 4 bases, J shed 4 bases, and the junction held 9 bases outside the gene matches. The V gene's germline CDR1 is SGHDT and CDR2 YYEEEE. TCRdb's copy holds only in-frame clones and misses some; the assay was immunoSEQ multiplex PCR. The sample lists some 180,000 clones; around 90% were seen once. The receptor was derived from a man between 45 and 60 years old with acute or convalescent COVID-19. The V call is TRBV5-6, the J call TRBJ1-5; 9 bases align to TRBD1. The sequenced sample consisted of peripheral blood. CDR3 loop: CASSRAGTGINQPQHF. The CDR3 bases are TGTGCCAGCAGCCGGGCCGGGACAGGGATAAATCAGCCCCAGCATTTT.